This T cell receptor (beta chain) was profiled in a study of molecular identifiers for immune sequencing clone quantification. Study-wide findings and caveats: More than 97% of effector molecules, versus under 1% of naive-cell molecules, belonged to clones above 20 RNA copies.

Regarding this clonotype: The antigen is unknown.

Input for naive CD8 libraries was roughly 20,000 to 1,000,000 sorted cells; the RNA fraction used was 10%, 30% or 50%. The germline gives CDR1 MNHEY, CDR2 SVGAGI. CDR3 length: 13 residues. Trimming cost V 7 bases and J 5 bases; bases outside gene matches: 6. TCRdb independently ran MiXCR on the PCR reads; one entry per CDR3 protein. The table shows about 10,000 distinct CDR3 sequences, with about a fifth occurring only once. This chain uses TRBV6-5 with TRBJ1-1; 8 nucleotides match TRBD1. Input material: naive CD8+ T cells from blood, with Jurkat cell RNA spiked in. Subset noted: FACS-sorted CD8+CD4-CCR7+CD45RA+ naive T cells. The clonotype originates from a human donor in good health. Some libraries in this study had Jurkat cell RNA spiked in. The CDR3 DNA sequence: TGTGCCAGCACCCGGGACAGGTTGACTGAAGCTTTCTTT. It encodes CASTRDRLTEAFF.